The 13 T cell receptor beta chains below come from one sample, sequenced in a study of T cells in Graves' hyperthyroidism and ophthalmopathy. Amplified TCR beta CDR3 regions derived from RNA transcripts. The primer set for the first-round RT-PCR of the TCR CDR3 was HTBI. Via MiXCR, TCRdb re-called the multiplex PCR reads, giving one row per CDR3 protein. Altogether about 700,000 distinct CDR3 sequences are present, 14% being singletons, with the ten largest covering about a tenth. The source material was blood. The receptors were sampled from a woman aged 18-29 years with Graves' hyperthyroidism.

V is TRBV19 and J is TRBJ1-1; weak D call: TRBD1 (5 bases). V dropped 2 bases and J dropped 6 bases, with 13 bases sitting between them. The CDR3 has 14 amino acids. Germline CDR1 reads LNHDA; CDR2 reads SQIVND (reference sequence). Written as DNA, the CDR3 is TGTGCCAGTAGTATATGGGGCACGGGGGCTGAAGCTTTCTTT. Translating gives CASSIWGTGAEAFF.

This clonotype was recorded at least ten times. The gene calls are TRBV28 and TRBJ1-2, with D perhaps TRBD1 (5 bases). CDR3 length: 16 amino acids. The germline gives CDR1 MDHEN, CDR2 SYDVKM. V shed 5 bases and J shed 2 bases, with 18 bases lying between them. The CDR3 bases are TGTGCCAGCAGTGAAGTTGGGGCCAGTCCCAACTATGGCTACACCTTC. Protein: CASSEVGASPNYGYTF.

This clonotype showed up many times. The CDR3 coding sequence is TGCGCCAGCAGCTTGGGACCGGCTAACTATGGCTACACCTTC. Its protein is CASSLGPANYGYTF. V and J are TRBV5-1 and TRBJ1-2; D is unresolved. V shed 0 bases and J shed 0 bases, with 6 bases lying between them. Per the germline V gene, CDR1 is SGHRS and CDR2 is YFSETQ. The CDR3 is 14 residues long.

This sequence joins TRBV5-6 and TRBJ1-5; D might be TRBD1 (6 bases). This CDR3 comprises 17 residues. Germline loops: CDR1 SGHDT, CDR2 YYEEEE. Trimming left V 4 bases short and J 3 bases short, with 20 bases between. CDR3 sequence: CASSNSRGARNNQPQHF. CDR3 nucleotide sequence: TGTGCCAGCAGCAATAGTCGGGGGGCGAGGAACAATCAGCCCCAGCATTTT.

This clonotype was seen ten or more times. The rearrangement joins TRBV4-1 to TRBJ1-2, with D hard to call. V was shortened by 1 base and J by 5 bases, with 11 bases between the two germline ends. The length of the CDR3 is 14 residues. The germline V gene encodes CDR1 MGHRA and CDR2 YSYEKL. CDR3 residues: CASSQAPSYYGYTF. As DNA, the CDR3 is TGCGCCAGCAGCCAAGCCCCAAGCTATTATGGCTACACCTTC.

This clonotype has at least ten counts. This chain uses TRBV27 with TRBJ2-3; D may correspond to TRBD1 or TRBD2 (7 bases each). Germline CDR1 MNHEY, CDR2 SMNVEV (reference sequence). V lost 8 bases, J lost 8 bases, and 14 bases lay in between. CDR3 length: 12 residues. CDR3 sequence reads: CASSGGGVTQYF. CDR3 DNA: TGTGCCAGCTCAGGGGGGGGAGTTACGCAGTATTTT.

This clonotype was recorded many times. The chain employs TRBV11-2 and TRBJ2-7, with a tentative D call TRBD1 (6 bases). This CDR3 region has 17 residues. The germline gives CDR1 SGHAT, CDR2 FQNNGV. The ends were cut back, 1 base at V and 5 bases at J, with 21 bases in the middle. For the CDR3, the DNA is TGTGCCAGCAGCTTAGGGACAGTGTGGGTGCCTACAGACGAGCAGTACTTC. It translates to CASSLGTVWVPTDEQYF. Complete variable domain (other parts from reference TRBV11-2 and TRBJ2-7): EAGVAQSPRYKIIEKRQSVAFWCNPISGHATLYWYQQILGQGPKLLIQFQNNGVVDDSQLPKDRFSAERLKGVDSTLKIQPAKLEDSAVYLCASSLGTVWVPTDEQYFGPGTRLTVT.

The table lists this clonotype with many counts. The gene calls are TRBV5-1 and TRBJ2-2; the match to TRBD2 covers 10 bases. Germline loops: CDR1 SGHRS, CDR2 YFSETQ. V dropped 3 bases and J dropped 4; count of bases not matched to a gene: 6. The CDR3 spans 16 residues. CDR3 amino acids: CASSYGLADTTGELFF. DNA of the CDR3: TGCGCCAGCAGCTACGGACTAGCGGATACCACCGGGGAGCTGTTTTTT.

The chain uses TRBV5-8 and TRBJ1-3, with unresolved D. The CDR3 totals 15 residues. The ends were cut back, 4 bases at V and 4 bases at J, with 15 bases in the middle. Germline values: CDR1 SGHTS, CDR2 YDEGEE. The CDR3 sequence: CASSLILLLGNTIYF. The CDR3 bases are TGTGCCAGCAGCCTAATCCTGCTCTTGGGAAACACCATATATTTT.

Many counts were recorded for this clonotype. This rearrangement joins TRBV28 to TRBJ2-7; D call uncertain. From germline, CDR1 is MDHEN and CDR2 SYDVKM. Trimming took 6 bases from V and 5 from J, leaving 11 bases between them. The CDR3 is 12 residues long. The CDR3 here is CASRNSWNEQYF. The CDR3 nucleotides are TGTGCCAGCAGGAATAGCTGGAACGAGCAGTACTTC.

The chain is built from TRBV28 and TRBJ1-5, with D hard to call. Germline V gene data show CDR1 as MDHEN and CDR2 as SYDVKM. V dropped 8 bases and J dropped 0 bases, with 14 bases sitting between them. The CDR3 length is 15 residues. CDR3: CASLGGVISNQPQHF. CDR3 coding DNA: TGTGCCAGCCTCGGTGGAGTCATTAGCAATCAGCCCCAGCATTTT.

This clonotype has a handful of counts. The chain joins TRBV20-1 to TRBJ2-1; D is undetermined. With 1 base removed from V and 5 bases from J, the gap between germline ends came to 12 bases. Germline V gene data show CDR1 as DFQATT and CDR2 as SNEGSKA (reference sequence). This CDR3 region has 14 residues. CDR3 DNA sequence: TGCAGTGCTAGAGTCCGCAGCAGCCACAATGAGCAGTTCTTC. It translates to CSARVRSSHNEQFF.

In its sample, this clonotype was seen many times. This chain links TRBV20-1 with TRBJ1-4; 9 positions agree with TRBD1. The J segment lost 7 bases and the V segment lost 2 bases, leaving 20 bases of the junction unmatched. The CDR3 covers 19 residues. Germline values: CDR1 DFQATT, CDR2 SNEGSKA (reference sequence). The CDR3 nucleotides are TGCAGTGCTAGAAGGGACAGGGAAGATCATCCCAACGGGGCTGAAAAACTGTTTTTT. Its protein product is CSARRDREDHPNGAEKLFF.